This TCR beta chain was sequenced for a study of cytomegalovirus exposure and HLA in healthy donors. Across the whole study: Of several hundred genotyped donors, about 80% clustered with self-reported Caucasian donors. Study-level results: Specificity of three CMV-associated chains for CMV antigens was verified in vitro. Overall, roughly 160 TCR beta chains were annotated as cytomegalovirus-associated.

When sampled, the donors appeared nominally healthy, though they likely had unrecorded immune exposures. A remark on this clone: The antigen is undetermined.

Germline V gene lookup returns CDR1 MNHNY and CDR2 SVGAGI (reference sequence). The CDR3 runs to 15 residues. V lost 3 bases to trimming and J lost 1 base, with 9 bases between them. PCR primers comprised 60 Vbeta and 13 Jbeta primers. Sequencing used immunoSEQ multiplex PCR; TCRdb keeps in-frame clones, though not all of them. The sample records fewer than 250,000 clones, approximately 82% being singletons. The sequence came from a woman between 45 and 65 years old in good health and CMV-seropositive. The rearrangement uses TRBV6-6 and TRBJ2-2, with a tentative D call TRBD2 (5 bases). The sequencing sample was made of PBMCs. CDR3 loop: CASSYYAGNTGELFF. CDR3 DNA sequence: TGTGCCAGCAGTTATTATGCGGGGAACACCGGGGAGCTGTTTTTT.